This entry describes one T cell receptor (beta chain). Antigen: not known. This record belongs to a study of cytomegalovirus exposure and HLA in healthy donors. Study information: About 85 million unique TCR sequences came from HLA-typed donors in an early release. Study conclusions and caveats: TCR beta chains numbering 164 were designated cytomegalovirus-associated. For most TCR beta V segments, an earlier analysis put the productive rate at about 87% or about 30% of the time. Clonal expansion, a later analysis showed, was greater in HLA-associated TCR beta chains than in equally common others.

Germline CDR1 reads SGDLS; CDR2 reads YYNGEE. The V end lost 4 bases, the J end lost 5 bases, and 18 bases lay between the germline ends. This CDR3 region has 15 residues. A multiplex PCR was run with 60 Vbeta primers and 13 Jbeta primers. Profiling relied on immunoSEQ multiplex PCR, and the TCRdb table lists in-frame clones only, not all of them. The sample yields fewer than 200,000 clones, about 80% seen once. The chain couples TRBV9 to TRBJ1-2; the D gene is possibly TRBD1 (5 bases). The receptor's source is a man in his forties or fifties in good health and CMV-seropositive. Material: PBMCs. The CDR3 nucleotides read TGTGCCAGCAGCCCTGAGGGACGGGGGGAATATGGCTACACCTTC. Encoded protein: CASSPEGRGEYGYTF.